These T cell receptor beta chains were read from a single sample in a study of Ad26.COV2.S vaccination and SARS-CoV-2 variants. Sequencing used immunoSEQ multiplex PCR; TCRdb keeps in-frame clones, though not all of them. Of some 390,000 clones detected, 80% to 90% appear once; the ten largest clones hold more than 3%. The sequenced sample was peripheral blood, obtained in a trial of Ad26.COV2.S vaccine versus placebo. Receptors originate from a person between 18 and 60 years old who received the Ad26.COV2.S COVID-19 vaccine or a placebo. CDR3s include the opening cysteine and the closing phenylalanine or tryptophan. The order of the fields is V gene, clone size, CDR3 length, J gene, D gene, CDR3 DNA, CDR3 protein. The D gene is left open where the match is weak. Part of the rows lack a size; the others show once, few, many or a class for expanded clones.

v_gene: TRBV5-1
abundance: few
len: 14
j_gene: TRBJ1-6
d_gene: .
CDR3nt: TGCGCCAGCAGCTTAGGGGGGTATAATTCACCCCTCCACTTT
CDR3aa: CASSLGGYNSPLHF

v_gene: TRBV19
abundance: .
len: 11
j_gene: TRBJ2-1
d_gene: .
CDR3nt: TGTGCCAGTATGGCAGGGGCTGAGCAGTTCTTC
CDR3aa: CASMAGAEQFF

v_gene: TRBV5-1
abundance: .
len: 14
j_gene: TRBJ2-5
d_gene: .
CDR3nt: TGCGCCAGCAGCTTGGGGTCGATACAAGAGACCCAGTACTTC
CDR3aa: CASSLGSIQETQYF

v_gene: TRBV7-9
abundance: .
len: 13
j_gene: TRBJ1-2
d_gene: TRBD1
CDR3nt: TGTGCCAGCACAGGGGGGTATGGGGATGGCTACACCTTC
CDR3aa: CASTGGYGDGYTF

v_gene: TRBV6-5
abundance: .
len: 14
j_gene: TRBJ2-7
d_gene: .
CDR3nt: TGTGCCAGCAGTTACTCGGCCAATACTTACGAGCAGTACTTC
CDR3aa: CASSYSANTYEQYF

v_gene: TRBV11-2
abundance: .
len: 11
j_gene: TRBJ1-2
d_gene: .
CDR3nt: TGTGCCAGCAGCTTCCGTGGAGGCTACACCTTC
CDR3aa: CASSFRGGYTF

v_gene: TRBV7-9
abundance: .
len: 14
j_gene: TRBJ2-1
d_gene: TRBD2
CDR3nt: TGTGCCAGCAGCCTATCGACTAGCGACGATGAGCAGTTCTTC
CDR3aa: CASSLSTSDDEQFF

v_gene: TRBV5-1
abundance: .
len: 14
j_gene: TRBJ1-2
d_gene: TRBD1
CDR3nt: TGCGCCAGCAGCGTCCTCCAAGGGGGCGATGGCTACACCTTC
CDR3aa: CASSVLQGGDGYTF

v_gene: TRBV9
abundance: .
len: 15
j_gene: TRBJ2-1
d_gene: TRBD2
CDR3nt: TGTGCCAGCAGCCTCGGACTAGCGGGGATGGGTGGGCAGTTCTTC
CDR3aa: CASSLGLAGMGGQFF

v_gene: TRBV7-9
abundance: .
len: 13
j_gene: TRBJ1-1
d_gene: TRBD1
CDR3nt: TGTGCCAGCAGCTTAGATCAGGGGGCTGAAGCTTTCTTT
CDR3aa: CASSLDQGAEAFF

v_gene: TRBV19
abundance: .
len: 13
j_gene: TRBJ2-1
d_gene: TRBD2
CDR3nt: TGTGCCACCTCACTAGCGGCTCACAATGAGCAGTTCTTC
CDR3aa: CATSLAAHNEQFF

v_gene: TRBV5-1
abundance: once
len: 13
j_gene: TRBJ1-1
d_gene: TRBD1
CDR3nt: TGCGCCACCCGACAGGGACGGAACACTGAAGCTTTCTTT
CDR3aa: CATRQGRNTEAFF

v_gene: TRBV3-1/TRBV3-2
abundance: .
len: 13
j_gene: TRBJ2-5
d_gene: .
CDR3nt: TGTGCCAGCAGCCAAGAGCGGCCTGAGACCCAGTACTTC
CDR3aa: CASSQERPETQYF

v_gene: TRBV5-1
abundance: .
len: 17
j_gene: TRBJ2-2
d_gene: TRBD2
CDR3nt: TGCGCCAGCAGCCCCAGACAGCGGGGGCCTAACACCGGGGAGCTGTTTTTT
CDR3aa: CASSPRQRGPNTGELFF

v_gene: TRBV6-6
abundance: .
len: 13
j_gene: TRBJ1-1
d_gene: .
CDR3nt: TGTGCCAGCAGTTACGATGCGAACACTGAAGCTTTCTTT
CDR3aa: CASSYDANTEAFF

v_gene: TRBV5-4
abundance: once
len: 13
j_gene: TRBJ2-3
d_gene: .
CDR3nt: TGTGCCAGCAGCTTGTACAGCACCGATACGCAGTATTTT
CDR3aa: CASSLYSTDTQYF

v_gene: TRBV3-1/TRBV3-2
abundance: .
len: 15
j_gene: TRBJ1-3
d_gene: TRBD1
CDR3nt: TGTGCCAGCAGCCCTACAGGGGACTCTGGAAACACCATATATTTT
CDR3aa: CASSPTGDSGNTIYF

v_gene: TRBV3-1/TRBV3-2
abundance: .
len: 15
j_gene: TRBJ1-5
d_gene: TRBD1
CDR3nt: TGTGCCAGCAGCCGTTCACAGGGGGTTAATCAGCCCCAGCATTTT
CDR3aa: CASSRSQGVNQPQHF

v_gene: TRBV20-1
abundance: .
len: 10
j_gene: TRBJ2-3
d_gene: .
CDR3nt: TGCAGTGCTGGCACAGATACGCAGTATTTT
CDR3aa: CSAGTDTQYF

v_gene: TRBV19
abundance: .
len: 16
j_gene: TRBJ2-2
d_gene: TRBD1
CDR3nt: TGTGCCAGTAGTATTCAATGGGACAGAAGAACCGGGGAGCTGTTTTTT
CDR3aa: CASSIQWDRRTGELFF

v_gene: TRBV3-1/TRBV3-2
abundance: .
len: 14
j_gene: TRBJ1-6
d_gene: TRBD1
CDR3nt: TGTGCCAGCAGCCGGGACAGTGCTAATTCACCCCTCCACTTT
CDR3aa: CASSRDSANSPLHF

v_gene: TRBV19
abundance: .
len: 14
j_gene: TRBJ2-1
d_gene: .
CDR3nt: TGTGCCAGTAGTATAGGGGGAGGCCACAATGAGCAGTTCTTC
CDR3aa: CASSIGGGHNEQFF

v_gene: TRBV11-3
abundance: .
len: 14
j_gene: TRBJ2-2
d_gene: .
CDR3nt: TGTGCCAGCAGCTCCGGACGCAACACCGGGGAGCTGTTTTTT
CDR3aa: CASSSGRNTGELFF

v_gene: TRBV7-9
abundance: .
len: 14
j_gene: TRBJ1-2
d_gene: .
CDR3nt: TGTGCCAGCAGCTTATCTATGGGCAACGATGGCTACACCTTC
CDR3aa: CASSLSMGNDGYTF

v_gene: TRBV11-3
abundance: .
len: 16
j_gene: TRBJ2-3
d_gene: TRBD2
CDR3nt: TGTGCCAGCAGCTTAGGCGGCGGGAGAGGCACAGATACGCAGTATTTT
CDR3aa: CASSLGGGRGTDTQYF

v_gene: TRBV15
abundance: .
len: 15
j_gene: TRBJ2-5
d_gene: .
CDR3nt: TGTGCCACCAGCAGAGGTCGGGTTCTCTCGGGGACCCAGTACTTC
CDR3aa: CATSRGRVLSGTQYF

v_gene: TRBV30
abundance: once
len: 16
j_gene: TRBJ2-3
d_gene: TRBD2
CDR3nt: TGTGCCTGGAGACTAGGAGGGCTAGCGGGCACAGATACGCAGTATTTT
CDR3aa: CAWRLGGLAGTDTQYF

v_gene: TRBV7-2
abundance: .
len: 13
j_gene: TRBJ1-2
d_gene: .
CDR3nt: TGTGCCAGCAGCTCGAGAGGGGGGTATGGCTACACCTTC
CDR3aa: CASSSRGGYGYTF

v_gene: TRBV19
abundance: .
len: 13
j_gene: TRBJ2-5
d_gene: TRBD2
CDR3nt: TGTGCCAGTACCCCTGGCGGGGGAGAGACCCAGTACTTC
CDR3aa: CASTPGGGETQYF

v_gene: TRBV5-6
abundance: .
len: 12
j_gene: TRBJ1-2
d_gene: TRBD1
CDR3nt: TGTGCCAGCAGCCCAGGGGGCTATGGCTACACCTTC
CDR3aa: CASSPGGYGYTF

v_gene: TRBV7-8
abundance: .
len: 15
j_gene: TRBJ1-3
d_gene: .
CDR3nt: TGTGCCAGCAGCTTAGGAGGGGTCCCTGGAAACACCATATATTTT
CDR3aa: CASSLGGVPGNTIYF

v_gene: TRBV9
abundance: .
len: 16
j_gene: TRBJ1-1
d_gene: .
CDR3nt: TGTGCCAGCAGCGTAAAGGTCAGTGGGGCAGGGGATGAAGCTTTCTTT
CDR3aa: CASSVKVSGAGDEAFF

v_gene: TRBV4-2
abundance: .
len: 16
j_gene: TRBJ2-3
d_gene: .
CDR3nt: TGTGCCAGCAGCCAAGCCGGGGCTAGGGTCACAGATACGCAGTATTTT
CDR3aa: CASSQAGARVTDTQYF

v_gene: TRBV5-1
abundance: once
len: 13
j_gene: TRBJ1-1
d_gene: .
CDR3nt: TGCGCCAGCAGCTTGGGTCAGTTTTTTGAAGCTTTCTTT
CDR3aa: CASSLGQFFEAFF

v_gene: TRBV9
abundance: .
len: 15
j_gene: TRBJ2-7
d_gene: .
CDR3nt: TGTGCCAGCAGCGTAGCAGTAGCGTTCCAAGGCGAGCAGTACTTC
CDR3aa: CASSVAVAFQGEQYF

v_gene: TRBV2
abundance: many
len: 14
j_gene: TRBJ1-1
d_gene: .
CDR3nt: TGTGCCAGCCAGTTAACAGGGATGAACACTGAAGCTTTCTTT
CDR3aa: CASQLTGMNTEAFF

v_gene: TRBV11-2
abundance: .
len: 16
j_gene: TRBJ2-3
d_gene: TRBD1
CDR3nt: TGTGCCAGCAGCTTGCTCACAGGGGGTGGCACAGATACGCAGTATTTT
CDR3aa: CASSLLTGGGTDTQYF

v_gene: TRBV3-1/TRBV3-2
abundance: .
len: 18
j_gene: TRBJ1-4
d_gene: TRBD1
CDR3nt: TGTGCCAGCAGCCAAGATTTTTTTTTGGACAGGGCTTCTGAAAAACTGTTTTTT
CDR3aa: CASSQDFFLDRASEKLFF

v_gene: TRBV27
abundance: .
len: 14
j_gene: TRBJ1-2
d_gene: .
CDR3nt: TGTGCCAGCAGCCCCAACAGGGTCAACTATGGCTACACCTTC
CDR3aa: CASSPNRVNYGYTF

v_gene: TRBV7-2
abundance: .
len: 15
j_gene: TRBJ1-2
d_gene: TRBD1
CDR3nt: TGTGCCAGCAGCCATGGGACAGCTGTTAACTATGGCTACACCTTC
CDR3aa: CASSHGTAVNYGYTF

v_gene: TRBV10-3
abundance: .
len: 13
j_gene: TRBJ1-1
d_gene: .
CDR3nt: TGTGCCATCGGTGGAAACAGGTTTACTGAAGCTTTCTTT
CDR3aa: CAIGGNRFTEAFF

v_gene: TRBV5-1
abundance: few
len: 15
j_gene: TRBJ1-5
d_gene: .
CDR3nt: TGCGCCAGCAGCTTGGTGGGGGGGAGCAATCAGCCCCAGCATTTT
CDR3aa: CASSLVGGSNQPQHF

v_gene: TRBV5-1
abundance: .
len: 14
j_gene: TRBJ2-7
d_gene: TRBD1
CDR3nt: TGCGCCAGCAGCTTGGCAGGGACAGACTACGAGCAGTACTTC
CDR3aa: CASSLAGTDYEQYF

v_gene: TRBV5-1
abundance: medium-sized
len: 12
j_gene: TRBJ1-1
d_gene: .
CDR3nt: TGCGCCAGCAGCACCTCCGGAGGTGAAGCTTTCTTT
CDR3aa: CASSTSGGEAFF

v_gene: TRBV12-5
abundance: .
len: 15
j_gene: TRBJ2-1
d_gene: TRBD2
CDR3nt: TGTGCTAGTGCCCCCGGGGGGAGCTCCTACAATGAGCAGTTCTTC
CDR3aa: CASAPGGSSYNEQFF

v_gene: TRBV19
abundance: once
len: 16
j_gene: TRBJ1-1
d_gene: .
CDR3nt: TGTGCCAGTAGTCCTCACAGTCTAAATGGCCGGACTGAAGCTTTCTTT
CDR3aa: CASSPHSLNGRTEAFF

v_gene: TRBV19
abundance: .
len: 14
j_gene: TRBJ2-3
d_gene: TRBD2
CDR3nt: TGTGCCAGTAGTTTCGCGGGGGTAAGAGATACGCAGTATTTT
CDR3aa: CASSFAGVRDTQYF

v_gene: TRBV2
abundance: .
len: 14
j_gene: TRBJ1-1
d_gene: .
CDR3nt: TGTGCCAGCAGTGAAGCTCACGGGGCCCCTGAAGCTTTCTTT
CDR3aa: CASSEAHGAPEAFF

v_gene: TRBV19
abundance: .
len: 14
j_gene: TRBJ1-2
d_gene: TRBD1
CDR3nt: TGTGCCAGTAGTCTCGGACAGGGGGCATATGGCTACACCTTC
CDR3aa: CASSLGQGAYGYTF

v_gene: TRBV11-2
abundance: .
len: 12
j_gene: TRBJ1-3
d_gene: .
CDR3nt: TGTGCCAGCAGCTTGGCTAAGGACACCATATATTTT
CDR3aa: CASSLAKDTIYF

v_gene: TRBV11-2
abundance: .
len: 18
j_gene: TRBJ2-7
d_gene: TRBD1
CDR3nt: TGTGCCAGCAGCTTAGATTTAGAGCGCCAGGGGGCATCCTACGAGCAGTACTTC
CDR3aa: CASSLDLERQGASYEQYF

v_gene: TRBV7-2
abundance: .
len: 14
j_gene: TRBJ2-5
d_gene: .
CDR3nt: TGTGCCAGCAGCGTGTGGCGGGGAGGAGAGACCCAGTACTTC
CDR3aa: CASSVWRGGETQYF

v_gene: TRBV4-1
abundance: few
len: 14
j_gene: TRBJ2-2
d_gene: .
CDR3nt: TGCGCCAGCAGCCAAGATCGAAGTAACGGGGAGCTGTTTTTT
CDR3aa: CASSQDRSNGELFF

v_gene: TRBV9
abundance: .
len: 15
j_gene: TRBJ1-1
d_gene: .
CDR3nt: TGTGCCAGCAGCGTAGTTGTGGATGTTGGCGCTGAAGCTTTCTTT
CDR3aa: CASSVVVDVGAEAFF

v_gene: TRBV6-5
abundance: .
len: 14
j_gene: TRBJ1-1
d_gene: TRBD1
CDR3nt: TGTGCCAGCCGCCGGGACAGGGCGAACACTGAAGCTTTCTTT
CDR3aa: CASRRDRANTEAFF